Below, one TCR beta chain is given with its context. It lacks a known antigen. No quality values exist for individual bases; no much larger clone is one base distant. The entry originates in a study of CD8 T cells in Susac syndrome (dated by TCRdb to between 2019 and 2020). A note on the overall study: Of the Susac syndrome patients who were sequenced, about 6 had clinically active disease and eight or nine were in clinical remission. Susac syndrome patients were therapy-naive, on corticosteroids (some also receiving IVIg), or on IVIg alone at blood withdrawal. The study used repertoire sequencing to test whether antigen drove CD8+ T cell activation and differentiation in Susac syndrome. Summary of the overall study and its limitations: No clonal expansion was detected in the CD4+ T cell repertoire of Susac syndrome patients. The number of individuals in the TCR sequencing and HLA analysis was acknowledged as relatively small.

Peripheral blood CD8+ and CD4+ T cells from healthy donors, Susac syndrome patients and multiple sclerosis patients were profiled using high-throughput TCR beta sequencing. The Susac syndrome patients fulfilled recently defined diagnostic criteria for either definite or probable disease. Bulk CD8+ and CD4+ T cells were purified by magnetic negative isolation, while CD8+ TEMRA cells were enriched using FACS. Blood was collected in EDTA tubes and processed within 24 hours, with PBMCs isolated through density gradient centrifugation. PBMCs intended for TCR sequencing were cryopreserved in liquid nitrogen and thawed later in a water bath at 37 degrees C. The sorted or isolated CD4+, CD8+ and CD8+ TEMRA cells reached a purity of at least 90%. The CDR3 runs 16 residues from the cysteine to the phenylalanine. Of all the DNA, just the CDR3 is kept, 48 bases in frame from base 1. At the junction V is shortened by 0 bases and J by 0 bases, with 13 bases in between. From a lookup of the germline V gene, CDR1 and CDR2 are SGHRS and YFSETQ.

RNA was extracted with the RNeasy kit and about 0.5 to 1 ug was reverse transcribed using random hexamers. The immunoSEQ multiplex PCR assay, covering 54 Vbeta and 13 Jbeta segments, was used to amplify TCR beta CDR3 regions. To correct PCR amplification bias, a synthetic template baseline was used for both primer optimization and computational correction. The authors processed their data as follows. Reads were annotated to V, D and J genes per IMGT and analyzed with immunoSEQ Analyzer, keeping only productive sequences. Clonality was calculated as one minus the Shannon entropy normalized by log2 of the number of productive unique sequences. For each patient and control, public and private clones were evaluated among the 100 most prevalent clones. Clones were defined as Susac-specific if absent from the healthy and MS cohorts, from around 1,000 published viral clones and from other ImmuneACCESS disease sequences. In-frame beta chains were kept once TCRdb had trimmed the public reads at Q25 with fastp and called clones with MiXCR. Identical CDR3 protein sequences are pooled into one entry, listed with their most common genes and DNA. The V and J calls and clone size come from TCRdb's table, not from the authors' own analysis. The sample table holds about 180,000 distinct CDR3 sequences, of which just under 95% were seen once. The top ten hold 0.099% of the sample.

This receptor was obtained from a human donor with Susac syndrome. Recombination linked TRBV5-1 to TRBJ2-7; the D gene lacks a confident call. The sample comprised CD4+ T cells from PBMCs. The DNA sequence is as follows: TGCGCCAGCAGCTTGGGGGGTACTCCGACCTCCTACGAGCAGTACTTC. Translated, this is CASSLGGTPTSYEQYF.